A selection of T cell receptor beta chains follows, all from one sample in a study of breast tumors, draining lymph nodes, adjacent tissues. Via MiXCR, TCRdb re-called the multiplex PCR reads, giving one row per CDR3 protein. The top ten clones hold 4% to 5.5% of a sample with 200,000 or so distinct CDR3 sequences, around 29% of them seen once. The sequenced sample was axillary lymph node tissue. These TCRs come from a female donor with breast cancer. Some clones in this sample may be carry-over from other donors' samples. CDR3s include the opening cysteine and the closing phenylalanine or tryptophan. The order of the fields is clone size, CDR3 length, V gene, D gene, J gene, CDR3 protein, CDR3 DNA. D genes are given only for firm matches. Clone size appears in some rows only: once, few, many, or a class for an expanded clone.

abundance: many
len: 15
v_gene: TRBV20-1
d_gene: .
j_gene: TRBJ1-5
CDR3aa: CSARMWGADNQPQHF
CDR3nt: TGCAGTGCTAGAATGTGGGGGGCCGACAATCAGCCCCAGCATTTT

abundance: many
len: 14
v_gene: TRBV5-5
d_gene: .
j_gene: TRBJ1-3
CDR3aa: CASSLMNAGNTIYF
CDR3nt: TGTGCCAGCAGCTTGATGAATGCTGGAAACACCATATATTTT

abundance: many
len: 14
v_gene: TRBV2
d_gene: .
j_gene: TRBJ2-1
CDR3aa: CASQPLVAYNEQFF
CDR3nt: TGTGCCAGCCAGCCGCTAGTGGCCTACAATGAGCAGTTCTTC

abundance: many
len: 15
v_gene: TRBV7-2
d_gene: .
j_gene: TRBJ2-2
CDR3aa: CASRDGTSNTGELFF
CDR3nt: TGTGCCAGCAGGGACGGGACTTCGAACACCGGGGAGCTGTTTTTT

abundance: few
len: 15
v_gene: TRBV27
d_gene: TRBD2
j_gene: TRBJ2-3
CDR3aa: CASSTREATTDTQYF
CDR3nt: TGTGCCAGCAGTACACGGGAGGCCACCACAGATACGCAGTATTTT

abundance: many
len: 16
v_gene: TRBV12-3/TRBV12-4
d_gene: .
j_gene: TRBJ1-4
CDR3aa: CASSSLFSGRNEKLFF
CDR3nt: TGTGCCAGCAGCTCATTGTTCTCAGGGCGGAATGAAAAACTGTTTTTT

abundance: .
len: 14
v_gene: TRBV5-4
d_gene: .
j_gene: TRBJ2-4
CDR3aa: CASSRTPAKNIQYF
CDR3nt: TGTGCCAGCAGCCGGACCCCAGCCAAAAACATTCAGTACTTC

abundance: many
len: 16
v_gene: TRBV30
d_gene: TRBD1
j_gene: TRBJ1-6
CDR3aa: CAWYPTGGAYNSPLHF
CDR3nt: TGTGCCTGGTATCCCACAGGGGGAGCCTATAATTCACCCCTCCACTTT

abundance: many
len: 16
v_gene: TRBV5-1
d_gene: .
j_gene: TRBJ2-3
CDR3aa: CASSRSGAAGPDTQYF
CDR3nt: TGCGCCAGCAGCCGTTCGGGGGCTGCTGGGCCAGATACGCAGTATTTT

abundance: many
len: 14
v_gene: TRBV5-1
d_gene: .
j_gene: TRBJ2-7
CDR3aa: CASSRGTGGNEQYF
CDR3nt: TGCGCCAGCAGCCGAGGGACCGGCGGGAACGAGCAGTACTTC

abundance: few
len: 17
v_gene: TRBV6-1
d_gene: .
j_gene: TRBJ2-7
CDR3aa: CASSQGTVDRSRIGEYF
CDR3nt: TGTGCCAGCAGTCAAGGGACTGTGGACAGGAGCCGTATTGGGGAGTACTTC

abundance: many
len: 13
v_gene: TRBV29-1
d_gene: TRBD2
j_gene: TRBJ2-5
CDR3aa: CSVGGGGGETQYF
CDR3nt: TGCAGCGTTGGGGGTGGGGGGGGAGAGACCCAGTACTTC

abundance: many
len: 13
v_gene: TRBV7-9
d_gene: TRBD1
j_gene: TRBJ2-3
CDR3aa: CASSLGDSRTQYF
CDR3nt: TGTGCCAGCAGCTTAGGGGACAGTCGCACGCAGTATTTT

abundance: many
len: 13
v_gene: TRBV5-8
d_gene: TRBD1
j_gene: TRBJ2-7
CDR3aa: CASSRQGGYEQYF
CDR3nt: TGTGCCAGCAGCCGACAGGGGGGTTACGAGCAGTACTTC

abundance: many
len: 14
v_gene: TRBV2
d_gene: TRBD2
j_gene: TRBJ2-5
CDR3aa: CATQGTSVKETQYF
CDR3nt: TGTGCCACACAGGGGACTAGCGTAAAAGAGACCCAGTACTTC

abundance: many
len: 14
v_gene: TRBV10-2
d_gene: .
j_gene: TRBJ1-5
CDR3aa: CASSERFINQPQHF
CDR3nt: TGCGCCAGCAGTGAGCGGTTCATCAATCAGCCCCAGCATTTT

abundance: many
len: 18
v_gene: TRBV20-1
d_gene: .
j_gene: TRBJ2-5
CDR3aa: CSAMGRFGGGNLLETQYF
CDR3nt: TGCAGTGCTATGGGTCGGTTTGGAGGGGGCAATCTACTGGAGACCCAGTACTTC